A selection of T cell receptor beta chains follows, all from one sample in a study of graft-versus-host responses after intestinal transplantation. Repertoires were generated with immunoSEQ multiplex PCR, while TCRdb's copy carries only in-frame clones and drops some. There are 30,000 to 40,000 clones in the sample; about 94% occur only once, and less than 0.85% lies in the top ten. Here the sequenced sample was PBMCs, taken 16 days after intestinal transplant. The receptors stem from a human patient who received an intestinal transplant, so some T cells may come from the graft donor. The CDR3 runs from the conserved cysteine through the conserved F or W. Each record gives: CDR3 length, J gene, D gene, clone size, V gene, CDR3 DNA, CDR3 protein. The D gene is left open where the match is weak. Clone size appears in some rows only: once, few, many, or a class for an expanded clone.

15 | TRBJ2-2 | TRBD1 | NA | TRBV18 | TGTGCCAGTTCTAACTCGACAGGGCCCACCGGGGAGCTGTTTTTT | CASSNSTGPTGELFF
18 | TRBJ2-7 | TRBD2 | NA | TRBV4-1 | TGCGCCAGCAGCCAAGAAGGCCCCGGCGGGAGGGTCCGTGGCGAGCAGTACTTC | CASSQEGPGGRVRGEQYF
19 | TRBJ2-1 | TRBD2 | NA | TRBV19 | TGTGCCAGTAGTATTACCGCCCCCAAGCGGGAGGCCACCTACAATGAGCAGTTCTTC | CASSITAPKREATYNEQFF
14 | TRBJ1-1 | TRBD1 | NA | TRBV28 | TGTGCCAGCAGGATATTCCTCGGGACAGCTGAAGCTTTCTTT | CASRIFLGTAEAFF
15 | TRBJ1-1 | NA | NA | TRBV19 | TGTGCCAGTAGTAATTCCCCCAGGGGAAGAAAAAAAGCTTTCTTT | CASSNSPRGRKKAFF
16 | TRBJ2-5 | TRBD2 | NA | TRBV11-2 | TGTGCCAGCAGCCTCGCCCGGGCCGGGAGGAGAGAGACCCAGTACTTC | CASSLARAGRRETQYF
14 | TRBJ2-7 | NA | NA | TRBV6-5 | TGTGCCAGCAGTTACAGACTGGATTTTTACGAGCAGTACTTC | CASSYRLDFYEQYF
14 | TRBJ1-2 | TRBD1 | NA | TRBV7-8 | TGTGCCAGCAGCTTACCCCTCAGGGGGGGAGGCTACACCTTC | CASSLPLRGGGYTF
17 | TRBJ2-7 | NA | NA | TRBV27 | TGTGCCAGCAGTTTATCGGGGCCGGGGGAACTCTCCTACGAGCAGTACTTC | CASSLSGPGELSYEQYF
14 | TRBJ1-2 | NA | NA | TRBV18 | TGTGCCAGCTCACCGCCCGGGAGGGAGGGTGGCTACACCTTC | CASSPPGREGGYTF
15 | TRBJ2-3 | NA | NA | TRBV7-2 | TGTGCCAGTGACCTACTTGGGGGGCCAGTAGATACGCAGTATTTT | CASDLLGGPVDTQYF
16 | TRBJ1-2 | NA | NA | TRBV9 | TGTGCCAGCAGCCTCGGGGCGAAGGACCTAAACTATGGCTACACCTTC | CASSLGAKDLNYGYTF
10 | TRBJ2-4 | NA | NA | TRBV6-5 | TGTGCCATCGGGAAAAACATTCAGTACTTC | CAIGKNIQYF
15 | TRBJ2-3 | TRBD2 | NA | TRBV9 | TGTGCCAGCAGCGGACTAGCGGGAGGCACAGATACGCAGTATTTT | CASSGLAGGTDTQYF
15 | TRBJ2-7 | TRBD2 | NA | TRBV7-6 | TGTGCCAGCAGCTCGACTAGCGGGAGTACCTACGAGCAGTACTTC | CASSSTSGSTYEQYF
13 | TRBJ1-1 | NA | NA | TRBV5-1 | TGCGCCAGCAGCTTCAGGGTGAACACTGAAGCTTTCTTT | CASSFRVNTEAFF
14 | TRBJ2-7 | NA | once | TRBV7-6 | TGTGCCAGCAGCTTGGCGGATAGCTCCTACGAGCAGTACTTC | CASSLADSSYEQYF
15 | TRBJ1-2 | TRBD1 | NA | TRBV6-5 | TGTGCCAGCACCAACCCGACAGGGGGCGAGGGTGGCTACACCTTC | CASTNPTGGEGGYTF
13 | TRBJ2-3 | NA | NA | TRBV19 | TGTGCCACCGCTGTTAGGCTCAGGGATACGCAGTATTTT | CATAVRLRDTQYF
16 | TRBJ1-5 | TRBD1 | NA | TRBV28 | TGTGCCAGCAGTTTATGGTCCGGGACAGTCGATCAGCCCCAGCATTTT | CASSLWSGTVDQPQHF
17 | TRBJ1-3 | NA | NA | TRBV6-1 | TGTGCCAGCAGTGAGCTCCCGGGACGGATTGGTGGCAACACCATATATTTT | CASSELPGRIGGNTIYF
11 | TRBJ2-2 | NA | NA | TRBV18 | TGTGCCAGCTCACCACGATGGGAGCTGTTTTTT | CASSPRWELFF
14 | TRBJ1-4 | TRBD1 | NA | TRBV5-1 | TGCGCCAGCAGCATCGGACAGGGAAAGGAAAAACTGTTTTTT | CASSIGQGKEKLFF